A selection of T cell receptor beta chains follows, all from one sample in a study of T cells in Graves' hyperthyroidism and ophthalmopathy. TCRdb ran MiXCR on the multiplex PCR reads and lists one entry per CDR3 protein. The sample includes roughly 630,000 distinct CDR3 sequences, 15% to 19% seen only once; the top ten take 6.5% to 8%. The material sequenced was blood. The origin of the receptors is a woman under 40 with Graves' hyperthyroidism. Both conserved end residues are part of each CDR3. The D gene is left open where the match is weak. Clone size is given for some rows only: seen once, a few or many times, or a class if the clone is expanded.

clone size,V gene,J gene,D gene,CDR3 protein,CDR3 DNA
.,TRBV29-1,TRBJ2-7,.,CSVPSDSSYEQYF,TGCAGCGTTCCCTCGGACTCTTCCTACGAGCAGTACTTC
.,TRBV9,TRBJ2-2,.,CASSPWAVADTGELFF,TGTGCCAGCAGCCCCTGGGCGGTAGCGGACACCGGGGAGCTGTTTTTT
few,TRBV18,TRBJ1-2,.,CASSPEIRTASPPYYGYTF,TGTGCCAGCTCACCAGAGATACGGACAGCGAGTCCTCCATACTATGGCTACACCTTC
many,TRBV6-2/TRBV6-3,TRBJ2-7,TRBD2,CASSILPAGEQYF,TGTGCCAGCAGTATACTACCAGCGGGGGAGCAGTACTTC
.,TRBV20-1,TRBJ1-1,.,CSARVETEAFF,TGCAGTGCTAGAGTGGAGACTGAAGCTTTCTTT
.,TRBV19,TRBJ2-7,TRBD2,CASSIKLAGYEQYF,TGTGCCAGTAGTATTAAGCTAGCGGGATACGAGCAGTACTTC
few,TRBV5-8,TRBJ2-7,TRBD1,CASSHGTVYYEQYF,TGTGCCAGCAGCCACGGGACAGTCTACTACGAGCAGTACTTC
many,TRBV5-1,TRBJ2-7,.,CASSSGPGMGSYEQYF,TGCGCCAGCAGCTCGGGACCGGGGATGGGCTCCTACGAGCAGTACTTC
few,TRBV25-1,TRBJ2-7,TRBD2,CASSAGTSGSEEQYF,TGTGCCAGCAGTGCAGGGACTAGCGGGAGTGAAGAGCAGTACTTC
many,TRBV14,TRBJ2-3,TRBD1,CASSQYRGDTQYF,TGTGCCAGCAGCCAATACAGGGGAGATACGCAGTATTTT
many,TRBV2,TRBJ2-7,.,CASNPESYEQYF,TGTGCCAGCAACCCAGAGTCCTACGAGCAGTACTTC
.,TRBV19,TRBJ1-5,.,CASSMRGGNQPQHF,TGTGCCAGTAGTATGCGAGGGGGCAATCAGCCCCAGCATTTT
.,TRBV25-1,TRBJ2-5,.,CASSEFRGDETQYF,TGTGCCAGCAGTGAATTTAGGGGGGACGAGACCCAGTACTTC
many,TRBV27,TRBJ2-5,.,CASSPSGGNQETQYF,TGTGCCAGCAGTCCTTCCGGGGGTAACCAAGAGACCCAGTACTTC
.,TRBV19,TRBJ1-5,.,CASKGGIGLVSNQPQHF,TGTGCCAGTAAGGGGGGAATAGGTCTCGTGAGCAATCAGCCCCAGCATTTT
many,TRBV6-2/TRBV6-3,TRBJ2-7,TRBD2,CASSYAALAGKYEQYF,TGTGCCAGCAGTTACGCGGCCCTAGCGGGAAAGTACGAGCAGTACTTC
many,TRBV7-2,TRBJ2-1,TRBD2,CASSLTGTRPYNEQFF,TGTGCCAGCAGCTTAACCGGGACTAGGCCCTACAATGAGCAGTTCTTC
many,TRBV11-3,TRBJ2-2,.,CASSGGGFVDTGELFF,TGTGCCAGCAGCGGGGGCGGATTCGTCGACACCGGGGAGCTGTTTTTT
many,TRBV18,TRBJ2-7,TRBD2,CASSPRPGQTSGSYEQYF,TGTGCCAGCTCACCAAGACCAGGCCAGACTAGCGGCTCCTACGAGCAGTACTTC
many,TRBV7-2,TRBJ2-7,TRBD2,CASSLEAGDYEQYF,TGTGCCAGCAGCTTAGAGGCGGGAGACTACGAGCAGTACTTC
many,TRBV24-1,TRBJ2-6,.,CATSDFVGGSSGANVLTF,TGTGCCACCAGTGATTTCGTCGGCGGAAGCTCTGGGGCCAACGTCCTGACTTTC